This TCR beta chain was retrieved from a study of Graves' ophthalmopathy and Graves' hyperthyroidism. Beta-chain TCR CDR3 regions were amplified from RNA transcripts. HTBI-primed first-round RT-PCR preceded second-round multiplex PCR. TCRdb independently ran MiXCR on the multiplex PCR reads; one entry per CDR3 protein. The repertoire holds around 670,000 distinct CDR3 sequences, with around 40% as singletons. The germline V and J ends were trimmed by 5 bases and 6 bases, with 16 bases remaining between them. CDR3 length: 14 residues. Germline-derived CDR1 and CDR2 are SGHTA and FQGNSA. Of note for this clonotype: Its antigen is still unknown.

Researchers turned away patients with other autoimmune diseases, uncontrolled infections, pregnancy or lactation. Establishment of the diagnosis relied upon clinical symptoms, serum thyroxine, TRAb, thyroid ultrasound and orbital computed tomography. Broader study findings: The model predicted ophthalmopathy progression with roughly 71% sensitivity and around 74% specificity. Built on 13 signatures, a model told ophthalmopathy apart from stable hyperthyroidism with 85% to 90% sensitivity and approximately 81% specificity.

The material sequenced was peripheral blood. The genes are TRBV7-2 and TRBJ1-1; no clear D. The TCR was taken from an adult man with Graves' ophthalmopathy. The CDR3 nucleotides are TGTGCCAGCAGCCCCGGAGGCTCGGGTCCTGAAGCTTTCTTT. Protein product: CASSPGGSGPEAFF.